Listed below are T cell receptor beta chains from one sample, sequenced in a study of radiotherapy plus CTLA-4 blockade in lung cancer. Clones were sequenced by immunoSEQ multiplex PCR, and TCRdb holds only the in-frame ones, with some missing. Seen here are over 45,000 clones, roughly 80% observed once, and the top ten hold over 15%. This specimen was peripheral blood, taken from a patient treated with radiotherapy plus ipilimumab. All receptors derive from a human donor with non-small cell lung cancer who had a complete response to radiotherapy plus ipilimumab. Both conserved end residues are part of each CDR3. The order of the fields is D gene, clone size, V gene, J gene, CDR3 protein, CDR3 DNA. A D gene is named only where the DNA matches it firmly. Size tells how often a clone was seen (once, few, many) or the class of an expanded clone, and some rows leave it out.

TRBD1	NA	TRBV7-2	TRBJ2-1	CASSLVGRDRGYGNEQFF	TGTGCCAGCAGCTTAGTCGGCAGGGACAGGGGATATGGCAATGAGCAGTTCTTC
NA	NA	TRBV5-4	TRBJ1-2	CASSLGQPGYGYTF	TGTGCCAGCAGCTTAGGACAGCCCGGCTATGGCTACACCTTC
TRBD2	NA	TRBV30	TRBJ2-1	CAWRGLAGGHEQFF	TGTGCCTGGAGGGGGCTAGCGGGAGGTCATGAGCAGTTCTTC
TRBD2	NA	TRBV9	TRBJ2-1	CASSGASGRNNEQFF	TGTGCCAGCAGCGGGGCTAGCGGGCGTAACAATGAGCAGTTCTTC
TRBD1	NA	TRBV5-5	TRBJ2-1	CASSPPPGTGTAYNEQFF	TGTGCCAGCAGCCCGCCTCCCGGGACAGGGACGGCCTACAATGAGCAGTTCTTC
NA	NA	TRBV19	TRBJ1-4	CASSRGQFNEKLFF	TGTGCCAGTAGTAGAGGACAGTTTAATGAAAAACTGTTTTTT
TRBD2	NA	TRBV4-3	TRBJ2-5	CASSQGAGGPQETQYF	TGCGCCAGCAGCCAAGGGGCGGGGGGGCCTCAAGAGACCCAGTACTTC
TRBD1	NA	TRBV19	TRBJ1-1	CASSRQGRITEAFF	TGTGCCAGTAGTAGACAGGGCAGGATCACTGAAGCTTTCTTT
TRBD1	NA	TRBV5-1	TRBJ1-1	CASSLDDRVAFF	TGCGCCAGCAGCTTGGACGACAGGGTGGCTTTCTTT
NA	NA	TRBV6-5	TRBJ1-6	CASSRTIHNSPLHF	TGTGCCAGCAGTCGTACAATCCATAATTCACCCCTCCACTTT
TRBD2	NA	TRBV6-6	TRBJ2-1	CASRNSGRGAYNEQFF	TGTGCCAGCAGAAATAGCGGGAGGGGGGCCTACAATGAGCAGTTCTTC
TRBD1	NA	TRBV4-2	TRBJ1-2	CASSQVETGTYGYTF	TGTGCCAGCAGCCAAGTGGAGACAGGGACCTATGGCTACACCTTC
TRBD1	NA	TRBV19	TRBJ1-6	CASSIRQGAGSPLHF	TGTGCCAGTAGTATCCGACAGGGGGCTGGTTCACCCCTCCACTTT
NA	NA	TRBV11-2	TRBJ1-2	CASSPGLGDYGYTF	TGTGCCAGCAGCCCGGGACTCGGGGACTATGGCTACACCTTC
TRBD2	NA	TRBV7-2	TRBJ2-3	CASSSQNGGATDTQYF	TGTGCCAGCAGCAGTCAAAACGGGGGGGCCACAGATACGCAGTATTTT
TRBD1	NA	TRBV29-1	TRBJ2-3	CSVPNHRGLGTDTQYF	TGCAGCGTCCCGAACCACAGGGGGCTGGGCACAGATACGCAGTATTTT
TRBD1	NA	TRBV2	TRBJ2-5	CASSGQGSRKTQYF	TGTGCCAGCAGTGGACAGGGGAGTAGGAAGACCCAGTACTTC
NA	few	TRBV7-9	TRBJ1-3	CASSFGLATSGNTIYF	TGTGCCAGCAGCTTTGGGCTGGCTACCTCTGGAAACACCATATATTTT
TRBD1	NA	TRBV5-4	TRBJ2-2	CASSLDRGRTGELFF	TGTGCCAGCAGCTTGGACAGGGGAAGAACCGGGGAGCTGTTTTTT
NA	NA	TRBV5-1	TRBJ2-2	CASSLGPLSNTGELFF	TGCGCCAGCAGCTTGGGTCCCCTATCAAACACCGGGGAGCTGTTTTTT
NA	NA	TRBV12-1	TRBJ2-1	CASSPPDEQFF	TGTGCCAGCAGCCCCCCCGATGAGCAGTTCTTC
NA	NA	TRBV2	TRBJ2-7	CASTPGYEQYF	TGTGCCAGCACTCCAGGGTACGAGCAGTACTTC
NA	NA	TRBV11-2	TRBJ2-4	CASSLQGAKNIQYF	TGTGCCAGCAGCTTACAGGGGGCCAAAAACATTCAGTACTTC
TRBD1	NA	TRBV5-1	TRBJ2-5	CASSSIAGGETQYF	TGCGCCAGCAGCTCAATAGCAGGGGGAGAGACCCAGTACTTC
TRBD2	once	TRBV5-4	TRBJ2-1	CASSLGAGSGNNEQFF	TGTGCCAGCAGCTTGGGAGCGGGTAGCGGGAACAATGAGCAGTTCTTC
TRBD1	NA	TRBV10-3	TRBJ1-2	CASKQGACSGYTF	TGTGCCTCAAAACAGGGGGCATGTAGTGGCTACACCTTC
NA	NA	TRBV5-1	TRBJ2-3	CASSLAGQGRTDTQYF	TGCGCCAGCAGCTTAGCTGGTCAGGGGCGGACAGATACGCAGTATTTT
TRBD1	NA	TRBV28	TRBJ1-2	CASNLPGQGWGYTF	TGTGCCAGCAACCTGCCGGGACAGGGTTGGGGCTACACCTTC
TRBD2	NA	TRBV6-6	TRBJ2-5	CASSSPSGLAETQYF	TGTGCCAGCAGTTCCCCTTCGGGACTAGCCGAGACCCAGTACTTC
NA	once	TRBV30	TRBJ1-3	CAWSVLGATIYF	TGTGCCTGGAGTGTACTGGGAGCCACCATATATTTT
NA	few	TRBV15	TRBJ2-1	CATSREGVLAGNEQFF	TGTGCCACCAGCAGAGAAGGTGTACTAGCAGGCAATGAGCAGTTCTTC
TRBD1	NA	TRBV19	TRBJ1-1	CASSISDRGSFRNTEAFF	TGTGCCAGTAGTATTTCGGACAGGGGATCCTTCCGGAACACTGAAGCTTTCTTT
TRBD1	NA	TRBV18	TRBJ1-1	CASSPTGKNTEAFF	TGTGCCAGCTCACCGACAGGGAAGAACACTGAAGCTTTCTTT
NA	NA	TRBV4-3	TRBJ2-1	CASSQDNKRSSYNEQFF	TGCGCCAGCAGCCAAGATAATAAGCGAAGCTCCTACAATGAGCAGTTCTTC
NA	NA	TRBV7-9	TRBJ1-2	CASSSGGLNYGYTF	TGTGCCAGCAGCTCGGGGGGGCTCAACTATGGCTACACCTTC
NA	NA	TRBV7-9	TRBJ1-1	CASSPTGNTEAFF	TGTGCCAGCAGCCCGACAGGGAACACTGAAGCTTTCTTT
TRBD2	NA	TRBV7-2	TRBJ2-1	CASSLFLAADNEQFF	TGTGCCAGCAGCTTATTTCTAGCGGCCGACAATGAGCAGTTCTTC
NA	NA	TRBV7-2	TRBJ2-1	CASSSVIAKNNEQFF	TGTGCCAGCAGCTCCGTTATTGCTAAGAACAATGAGCAGTTCTTC
TRBD2	NA	TRBV5-4	TRBJ2-5	CASSYGLAGATQETQYF	TGTGCCAGCAGCTACGGACTAGCGGGAGCCACCCAAGAGACCCAGTACTTC
TRBD2	NA	TRBV6-6	TRBJ2-5	CASSYPGTSGRQTQYF	TGTGCCAGCAGTTACCCCGGGACTAGCGGCAGACAGACCCAGTACTTC
NA	once	TRBV29-1	TRBJ1-5	CSVVGEGNQPQHF	TGCAGCGTTGTCGGGGAGGGCAATCAGCCCCAGCATTTT
NA	NA	TRBV7-9	TRBJ1-2	CASSQGYGYTF	TGTGCCAGCAGCCAGGGCTATGGCTACACCTTC
NA	NA	TRBV6-5	TRBJ1-5	CASSGGVRSAQHF	TGTGCCAGCAGTGGGGGCGTGCGATCAGCCCAGCATTTT
NA	many	TRBV10-2	TRBJ1-2	CASSESRISNYGYTF	TGCGCCAGCAGTGAGTCGAGGATATCTAACTATGGCTACACCTTC
TRBD2	NA	TRBV6-5	TRBJ2-5	CASTLREGETQYF	TGTGCCAGCACCTTAAGGGAGGGAGAGACCCAGTACTTC
TRBD2	NA	TRBV6-5	TRBJ2-1	CASTLGLAGYNEQFF	TGTGCCAGCACCCTGGGACTAGCGGGTTACAATGAGCAGTTCTTC
NA	NA	TRBV9	TRBJ2-5	CASSPSVGGWEETQYF	TGTGCCAGCAGCCCCTCCGTTGGGGGCTGGGAAGAGACCCAGTACTTC
NA	few	TRBV19	TRBJ1-2	CASSPTQATNYGYTF	TGTGCCAGTAGTCCTACACAGGCTACTAACTATGGCTACACCTTC